This TCR beta chain originates from a study of CD8+CD57+ T cells in acquired aplastic anemia. Ten or more counts support this clonotype. Investigators profiled TCR beta VDJ and CDR3 from genomic DNA template. TCRdb ran MiXCR on the reads and lists one entry per CDR3 protein. The sample has about 160,000 distinct CDR3 sequences, 35% to 55% seen once. The CDR3 spans 13 residues. V lost 1 base, J lost 7 bases, and 13 bases lay in between. The germline V gene encodes CDR1 DFQATT and CDR2 SNEGSKA (reference sequence). The J gene is TRBJ1-1, the V gene TRBV20-1; D gene uncertain. This receptor was taken from a human donor in good health. The sequenced sample was sorted CD4+, CD8+, or CD8+CD57+ T cells (not recorded which) from PBMCs. Here the CDR3 DNA reads TGCAGTGCTAGAGGTTATGTAGGGATTGAAGCTTTCTTT. It yields the protein CSARGYVGIEAFF.